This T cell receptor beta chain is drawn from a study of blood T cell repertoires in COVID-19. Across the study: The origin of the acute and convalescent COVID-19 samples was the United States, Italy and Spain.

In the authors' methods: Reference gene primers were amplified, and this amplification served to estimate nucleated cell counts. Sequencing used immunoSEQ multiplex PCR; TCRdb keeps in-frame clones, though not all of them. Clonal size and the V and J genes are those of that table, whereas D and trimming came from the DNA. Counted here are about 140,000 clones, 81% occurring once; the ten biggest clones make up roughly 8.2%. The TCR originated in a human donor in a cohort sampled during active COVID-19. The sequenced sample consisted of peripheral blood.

The CDR3 here is CASSFVVRTSGRADGELFF. In DNA, the CDR3 is TGTGCCAGCAGCTTTGTGGTTCGGACTAGCGGGAGGGCCGACGGGGAGCTGTTTTTT. V and J are TRBV7-8 and TRBJ2-2; 15 nucleotides match TRBD2. V dropped 3 bases and J dropped 7; count of bases not matched to a gene: 12. This CDR3 is built from 19 residues. Germline loops: CDR1 SGHVS, CDR2 FQNEAQ. The complete variable domain, with remaining parts taken from reference TRBV7-8 and TRBJ2-2, reads GAGVSQSPRYKVAKRGQDVALRCDPISGHVSLFWYQQALGQGPEFLTYFQNEAQLDKSGLPSDRFFAERPEGSVSTLKIQRTQQEDSAVYLCASSFVVRTSGRADGELFFGEGSRLTVL.